This T cell receptor (beta chain) appears in the sequencing data of a study of T cell responses to AZD1222 COVID-19 vaccine. Trimming removed 6 bases from V and 3 bases from J, with 15 bases in between. This CDR3 contains 14 residues. Germline V gives CDR1 SGDLS, CDR2 YYNGEE. The assay was immunoSEQ multiplex PCR, and TCRdb's table has in-frame clones only and misses some. This sample yields approximately 150,000 clones, of which nearly 95% are seen a single time; 5% to 5.5% belongs to the top ten. This sequence originates from an adult in good health. This material consisted of peripheral blood, taken on day 0 of AZD1222 vaccination. V usage is TRBV9 and J usage is TRBJ1-1; D not resolved. The CDR3 region is CASTQTEWDTEAFF. The CDR3 bases are TGTGCCAGCACCCAAACCGAATGGGACACTGAAGCTTTCTTT.